This TCR beta chain was recorded in a study of blood T cell repertoires in COVID-19. Study-level information: PBMCs, B-cell-depleted T cells, or T cells were the source of the cDNA or gDNA that made up the material.

The CDR3 consists of 15 residues. The germline V gene has CDR1 MGHRA and CDR2 YSYEKL. The J segment lost 2 bases and the V segment lost 5 bases, leaving 4 bases of the junction unmatched. Only in-frame clones appear in the TCRdb table, and some are missing; sequencing was by immunoSEQ multiplex PCR. The repertoire consists of about 180,000 clones, with about 84% occurring once and the leading ten covering about 6.4%. The sequence came from a human donor in a cohort sampled during active COVID-19. The sequenced sample consisted of peripheral blood. V usage is TRBV4-1 and J usage is TRBJ1-4; 8 positions match TRBD1. The CDR3 DNA sequence: TGCGCCAGCAGCACACAGGGGGTTACTAATGAAAAACTGTTTTTT. As protein: CASSTQGVTNEKLFF.